Below, 25 T cell receptor beta chains from the same sample are listed, as sequenced in a study of blood T cell repertoires in COVID-19. Assay: immunoSEQ multiplex PCR; the TCRdb copy retains only in-frame clones and omits some. The sample lists 70,000 to 95,000 clones; 88% were seen once. The sequenced sample was peripheral blood. Receptor source: a woman aged 80 or over with acute or convalescent COVID-19.

The V gene is TRBV12-3 or TRBV12-4, the J gene TRBJ2-3, with D possibly being TRBD2 (5 bases). CDR3 length equals 13 residues. Trimming cost V 2 bases and J 5 bases, with 8 bases left between them. CDR3 sequence (DNA): TGTGCCAGCAGTTTACTAGCAGTAGATACGCAGTATTTT. Its translation: CASSLLAVDTQYF.

The chain uses TRBV6-2 or TRBV6-3 and TRBJ1-5; possibly TRBD1 for D (5 bases). CDR1 MNHEY and CDR2 SVGEGT come from the germline V gene. The CDR3 spans 13 residues. Trimming stripped 6 bases from V and 6 bases from J, with 12 bases between. The CDR3 sequence is CASSQGVGQPQHF. The CDR3 nucleotides are TGTGCCAGCAGCCAAGGGGTGGGTCAGCCCCAGCATTTT.

A remark on this clone: One junction end does not reproduce the germline sequence, and a read error may be involved. The chain joins TRBV7-7 to TRBJ2-1, with TRBD2 matching 10 bases. This CDR3 is 15 amino acids long. Germline assignment: CDR1 SSHAT and CDR2 FNYEAQ (reference sequence). The CDR3, as DNA: TGTGCTAGCAGCTTAACTAGCGGGGCGTACAATGAGCAGTTCTTC. Its protein is CASSLTSGAYNEQFF.

The V gene is TRBV10-3, the J gene TRBJ1-1; no definite D call. The CDR3 is 13 amino acids. The V gene's germline CDR1 is ENHRY and CDR2 SYGVKD. Trimming left V 4 bases short and J 6 bases short, with 12 bases between. CDR3 residues: CAISGSDTPEAFF. The CDR3 DNA sequence: TGTGCCATCAGTGGATCAGATACCCCTGAAGCTTTCTTT.

Here the CDR3 reads CASSPLAGYSYEQYF. The CDR3, as DNA: TGTGCCAGCAGTCCACTAGCGGGGTACTCCTACGAGCAGTACTTC. The chain recombines TRBV2 with TRBJ2-7, with 10 bases fitting TRBD2. The germline V gene encodes CDR1 SNHLY and CDR2 FYNNEI. Trimming took 5 bases from V and 0 from J; bases not matched to a gene: 4. CDR3 length: 15 residues.

This clone was seen a single time. The CDR3 loop reads CASSPPQPGQQYF. The CDR3 DNA reads TGTGCCAGCAGCCCACCCCAACCGGGACAACAGTACTTC. The chain joins TRBV12-3 or TRBV12-4 to TRBJ2-4; TRBD1 might be the D (6 bases). This CDR3 spans 13 amino acids. V lost 6 bases and J lost 13, with 19 bases in between.

The table lists this clone with a few counts. This chain joins TRBV11-2 and TRBJ2-2; no definite D call. The CDR3 consists of 16 residues. The germline gives CDR1 SGHAT, CDR2 FQNNGV. V was clipped by 5 bases and J by 1 base, with 14 bases between them. CDR3 sequence (DNA): TGTGCCAGCAGCCCTTTGGAGAAAGGGAACACCGGGGAGCTGTTTTTT. Residues: CASSPLEKGNTGELFF.

J is TRBJ1-2 and V is TRBV4-1; D is unclear. In germline, CDR1 is MGHRA, CDR2 YSYEKL. This CDR3 is built from 12 residues. The V end lost 1 base, the J end lost 3 bases, and 3 bases lay between the germline ends. The CDR3 DNA is TGCGCCAGCAGCCAAGCAGACTATGGCTACACCTTC. Residues: CASSQADYGYTF.

CDR3 region: CASSRQLQETQYF. As DNA, the CDR3 is TGTGCCAGCAGCCGACAGCTCCAAGAGACCCAGTACTTC. The rearrangement joins TRBV2 to TRBJ2-5; D is possibly TRBD1 (5 bases). Germline-derived CDR1 and CDR2 are SNHLY and FYNNEI. The V end lost 6 bases, the J end lost 1 base, and 9 bases lay between the germline ends. The CDR3 runs to 13 residues.

The chain combines TRBV27 with TRBJ2-5; D not resolved. This CDR3 has 13 residues. V was cut by 2 bases and J by 4 bases, with 8 bases left in between. The germline V gene encodes CDR1 MNHEY and CDR2 SMNVEV (reference sequence). The CDR3 reads CASSLRSSETQYF. In nucleotides, the CDR3 is TGTGCCAGCAGTTTAAGGAGTTCAGAGACCCAGTACTTC.

The chain couples TRBV19 to TRBJ2-1, with TRBD2 identical over 8 bases. J was trimmed by 6 bases and V by 7 bases; bases with no gene match: 11. Germline loops: CDR1 LNHDA, CDR2 SQIVND (reference sequence). This CDR3 contains 15 residues. CDR3 region: CASNLGGAGANEQFF. DNA for the CDR3: TGTGCCAGTAACCTTGGTGGAGCGGGAGCCAATGAGCAGTTCTTC.

The CDR3 loop is CASRAGGGTHNEQFF. The DNA of the CDR3 is TGTGCCAGCAGGGCAGGCGGGGGGACCCACAATGAGCAGTTCTTC. V gene TRBV6-5 combines with J gene TRBJ2-1; 8 nucleotides match TRBD2. CDR3 size: 15 residues. V shed 6 bases, J shed 5 bases, and the junction held 9 bases outside the gene matches. Germline lookup yields CDR1 MNHEY and CDR2 SVGAGI.

The chain recombines TRBV15 with TRBJ2-7; 7 nucleotides align to TRBD1. The germline gives CDR1 LNHNV, CDR2 YYDKDF (reference sequence). After removal of 1 base from V and 0 bases from J, the junction contained 9 bases not matched to a gene. This CDR3 contains 17 residues. The CDR3 bases are TGTGCCACCAGCAGAGGGTCAGGACAGGTCTACTCCTACGAGCAGTACTTC. This codes for CATSRGSGQVYSYEQYF.

The rearrangement uses TRBV5-1 and TRBJ2-3, with 8 bases that match TRBD2. The CDR3 has 14 residues. Per the germline V gene, CDR1 is SGHRS and CDR2 is YFSETQ. The trim removed 5 bases at V and 6 bases at J, leaving 8 bases unmatched. CDR3 in amino acids: CASRPVAGLDTQYF. The DNA for the CDR3 is TGCGCCAGCAGACCAGTAGCGGGGTTGGATACGCAGTATTTT.

The chain combines TRBV27 with TRBJ2-1; D ambiguous. V was shortened by 6 bases and J by 7 bases, with 16 bases between the two germline ends. The CDR3 sequence is 14 residues long. CDR1 and CDR2 (germline): MNHEY, SMNVEV (reference sequence). This CDR3 reads CASSLAAGWNEQFF. Here the CDR3 DNA reads TGTGCCAGCAGCTTGGCCGCAGGCTGGAATGAGCAGTTCTTC.

V and J are TRBV19 and TRBJ2-1, with TRBD1 matching over 10 bases. Germline V gene data show CDR1 as LNHDA and CDR2 as SQIVND (reference sequence). The length of the CDR3 is 14 residues. Trimming cost V 7 bases and J 7 bases; bases outside gene matches: 7. CDR3 DNA: TGTGCCAGTACGACAGGGGGCAGGGTAAATGAGCAGTTCTTC. Encoded protein: CASTTGGRVNEQFF.

The chain is built from TRBV7-2 and TRBJ1-1; D ambiguous. CDR3 length equals 13 residues. With 0 bases removed from V and 6 bases from J, the gap between germline ends came to 8 bases. The germline V gene has CDR1 SGHTA and CDR2 FQGNSA. CDR3 sequence reads: CASSLAPPAEAFF. The CDR3 DNA reads TGTGCCAGCAGCTTAGCGCCCCCGGCTGAAGCTTTCTTT.

The rearrangement links TRBV6-5 to TRBJ2-7; TRBD2 is a possible D gene (5 bases). The CDR3 spans 13 residues. V dropped 8 bases and J dropped 2 bases, with 13 bases sitting between them. Per the germline V gene, CDR1 is MNHEY and CDR2 is SVGAGI. CDR3 loop: CASGPSGTYEQYF. CDR3 coding DNA: TGTGCCAGCGGACCGAGCGGCACCTACGAGCAGTACTTC.

This rearrangement joins TRBV29-1 to TRBJ2-3; 12 nucleotides agree with TRBD1. J lost 4 bases, V lost 5 bases, and 10 bases had no gene match. The CDR3 has 16 amino acids. Germline-derived CDR1 and CDR2 are SQVTM and ANQGSEA. This CDR3 is CSVRSPGQGAADTQYF. CDR3 coding DNA: TGCAGCGTTCGAAGCCCGGGACAGGGGGCCGCAGATACGCAGTATTTT.

This sequence joins TRBV19 and TRBJ2-4; 10 nucleotides line up with TRBD1. Germline loops: CDR1 LNHDA, CDR2 SQIVND (reference sequence). The CDR3 totals 12 residues. The trim removed 7 bases at V and 7 bases at J, leaving 1 base unmatched. The CDR3 DNA reads as TGTGCCAGTACGGGACAGGGGAACATTCAGTACTTC. Its protein product is CASTGQGNIQYF.

This clone was seen a few times. The chain couples TRBV7-9 to TRBJ1-5; D is undetermined. V was shortened by 0 bases and J by 2 bases, with 11 bases between the two germline ends. In germline, CDR1 is SEHNR, CDR2 FQNEAQ (reference sequence). The CDR3 is made up of 16 amino acids. CDR3 amino acids: CASSLALASGNQPQHF. The DNA of the CDR3 is TGTGCCAGCAGCTTAGCGCTAGCCTCAGGCAATCAGCCCCAGCATTTT.

The V and J genes are TRBV4-2 and TRBJ2-1, with TRBD1 as a possible D gene (6 bases). Per the germline V gene, CDR1 is LGHNA and CDR2 is YNFKEQ. Between the trimmed V and J ends, which lost 5 bases and 4 bases, there was a span of 18 bases. This CDR3 is 16 amino acids long. CDR3 residues: CASSAEGTPEYNEQFF. CDR3 bases: TGTGCCAGCAGCGCGGAAGGGACACCTGAGTACAATGAGCAGTTCTTC.

The chain is built from TRBV18 and TRBJ2-2, with TRBD2 matching 12 bases. Germline values: CDR1 KGHSH, CDR2 LQKENI. The CDR3 spans 16 residues. The J segment lost 7 bases and the V segment lost 3 bases, leaving 6 bases of the junction unmatched. Written as DNA, the CDR3 is TGTGCCAGCTCACCTAGACTAGCGGGAGTAAACGGGGAGCTGTTTTTT. Protein product: CASSPRLAGVNGELFF.

V is TRBV5-4 and J is TRBJ2-2, with TRBD1 identical over 7 bases. Per germline, CDR1 SGHNT and CDR2 YYREEE (reference sequence). V lost 4 bases and J lost 0; bases outside the gene matches: 3. The CDR3 is 15 amino acids. The CDR3 DNA follows: TGTGCCAGCAGCATAGGGACAGCGAACACCGGGGAGCTGTTTTTT. This encodes CASSIGTANTGELFF.

This chain links TRBV18 with TRBJ2-7, with 8 bases identical to TRBD1. The CDR3 spans 15 residues. Germline CDR1 KGHSH, CDR2 LQKENI. V lost 4 bases and J lost 5; bases outside the gene matches: 10. The CDR3 region is CASSLGQGASDEQYF. The CDR3 nucleotides read TGTGCCAGCTCACTTGGCCAGGGGGCTTCCGACGAGCAGTACTTC.